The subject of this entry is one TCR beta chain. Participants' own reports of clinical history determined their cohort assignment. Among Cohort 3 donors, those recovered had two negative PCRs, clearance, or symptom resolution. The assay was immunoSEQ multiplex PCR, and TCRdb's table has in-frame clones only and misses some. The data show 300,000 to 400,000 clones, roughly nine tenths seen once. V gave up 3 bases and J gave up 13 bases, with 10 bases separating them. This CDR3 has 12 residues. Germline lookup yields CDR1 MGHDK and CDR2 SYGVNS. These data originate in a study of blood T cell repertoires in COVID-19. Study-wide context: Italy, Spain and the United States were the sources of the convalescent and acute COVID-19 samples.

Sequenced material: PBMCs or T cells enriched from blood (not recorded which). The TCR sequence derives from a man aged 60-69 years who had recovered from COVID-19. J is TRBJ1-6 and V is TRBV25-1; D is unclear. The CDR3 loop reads CASSDRGGPLHF. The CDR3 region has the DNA TGTGCCAGCAGTGATCGGGGAGGGCCCCTCCACTTT.